This T cell receptor (beta chain) originates from a study of control samples from healthy donors and cancer patients. Sequencing was performed with immunoSEQ multiplex PCR; in TCRdb, only in-frame clones are kept and a portion is missing. The sample contains approximately 20,000 clones, just over 85% of which appear only once. This CDR3 has 17 residues. Germline V gives CDR1 LNHDA, CDR2 SQIVND (reference sequence). V dropped 5 bases and J dropped 6; count of bases not matched to a gene: 9. Sequencing was carried out using PBMCs. The receptor's source is a woman in her 70s with colorectal cancer. The rearrangement uses TRBV19 and TRBJ2-2, with TRBD2 identical over 13 bases. The CDR3 sequence: CASSYGLAGVDPGELFF. The CDR3 coding sequence is TGTGCCAGTAGTTACGGACTAGCGGGGGTCGATCCCGGGGAGCTGTTTTTT.